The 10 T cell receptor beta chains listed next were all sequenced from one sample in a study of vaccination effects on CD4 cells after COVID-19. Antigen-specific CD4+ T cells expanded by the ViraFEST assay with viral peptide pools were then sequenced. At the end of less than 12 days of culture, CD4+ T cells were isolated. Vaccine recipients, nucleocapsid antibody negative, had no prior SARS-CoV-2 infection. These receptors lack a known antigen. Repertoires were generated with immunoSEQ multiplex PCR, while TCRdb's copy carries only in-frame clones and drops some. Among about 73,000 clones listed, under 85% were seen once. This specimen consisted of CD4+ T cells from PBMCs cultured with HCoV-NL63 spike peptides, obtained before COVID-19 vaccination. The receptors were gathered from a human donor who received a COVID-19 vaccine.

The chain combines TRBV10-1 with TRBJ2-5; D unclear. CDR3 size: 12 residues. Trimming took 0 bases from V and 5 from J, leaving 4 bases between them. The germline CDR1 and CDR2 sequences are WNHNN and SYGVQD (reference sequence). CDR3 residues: CASSESRETQYF. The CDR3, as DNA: TGCGCCAGCAGTGAGTCGAGGGAGACCCAGTACTTC.

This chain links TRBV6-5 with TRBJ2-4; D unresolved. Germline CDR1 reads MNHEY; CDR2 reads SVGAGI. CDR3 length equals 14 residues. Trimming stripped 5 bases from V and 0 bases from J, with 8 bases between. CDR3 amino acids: CASSPSEAKNIQYF. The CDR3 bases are TGTGCCAGCAGTCCCTCGGAAGCCAAAAACATTCAGTACTTC.

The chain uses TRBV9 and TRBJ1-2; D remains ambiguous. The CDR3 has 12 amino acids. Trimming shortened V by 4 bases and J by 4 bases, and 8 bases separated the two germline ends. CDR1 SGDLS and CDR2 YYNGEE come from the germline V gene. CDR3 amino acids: CASSPNPYGYTF. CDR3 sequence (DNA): TGTGCCAGCAGCCCTAATCCCTATGGCTACACCTTC.

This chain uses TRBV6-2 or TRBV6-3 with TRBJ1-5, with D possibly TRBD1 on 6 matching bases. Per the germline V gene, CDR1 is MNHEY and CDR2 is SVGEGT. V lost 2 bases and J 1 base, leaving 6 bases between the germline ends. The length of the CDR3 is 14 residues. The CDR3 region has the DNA TGTGCCAGCAGTTACGGGGGCAGCAATCAGCCCCAGCATTTT. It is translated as CASSYGGSNQPQHF.

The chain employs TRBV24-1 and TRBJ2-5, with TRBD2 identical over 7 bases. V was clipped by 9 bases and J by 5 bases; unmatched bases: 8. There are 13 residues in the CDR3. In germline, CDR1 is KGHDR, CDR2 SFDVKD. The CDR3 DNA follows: TGTGCCACCGGGAGCTCCGGGGGGGAGACCCAGTACTTC. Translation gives CATGSSGGETQYF.

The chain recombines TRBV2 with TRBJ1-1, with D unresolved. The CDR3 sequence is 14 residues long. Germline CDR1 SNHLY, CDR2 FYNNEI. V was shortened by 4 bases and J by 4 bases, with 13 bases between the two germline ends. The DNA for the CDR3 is TGTGCCAGCAGTGGCACCCAGCTAGCCACTGAAGCTTTCTTT. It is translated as CASSGTQLATEAFF.

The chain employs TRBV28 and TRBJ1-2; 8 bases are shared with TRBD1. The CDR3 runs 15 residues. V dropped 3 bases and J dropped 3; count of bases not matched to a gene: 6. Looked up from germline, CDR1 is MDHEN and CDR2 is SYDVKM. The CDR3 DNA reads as TGTGCCAGCAGTTTTATTGACAGGGGTTACTATGGCTACACCTTC. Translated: CASSFIDRGYYGYTF.

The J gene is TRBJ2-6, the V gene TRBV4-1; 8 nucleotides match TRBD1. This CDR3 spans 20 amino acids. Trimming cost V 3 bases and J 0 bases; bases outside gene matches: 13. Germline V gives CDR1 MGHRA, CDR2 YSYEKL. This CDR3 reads CASSHLQGTGPDSGANVLTF. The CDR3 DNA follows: TGCGCCAGCAGCCACCTACAGGGGACAGGCCCTGACTCTGGGGCCAACGTCCTGACTTTC.

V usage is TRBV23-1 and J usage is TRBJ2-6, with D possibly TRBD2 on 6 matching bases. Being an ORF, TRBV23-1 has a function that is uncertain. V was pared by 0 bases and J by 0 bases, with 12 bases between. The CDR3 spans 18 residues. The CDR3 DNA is TGCGCCAGCAGTCAATCGTCGAAGGGAGGCTCTGGGGCCAACGTCCTGACTTTC. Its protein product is CASSQSSKGGSGANVLTF.

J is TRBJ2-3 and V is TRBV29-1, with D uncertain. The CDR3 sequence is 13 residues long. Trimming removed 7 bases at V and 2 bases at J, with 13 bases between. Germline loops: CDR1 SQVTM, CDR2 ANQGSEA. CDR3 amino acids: CSGSGVYTDTQYF. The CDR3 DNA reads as TGCAGCGGGTCTGGGGTGTACACAGATACGCAGTATTTT.